This record covers a single T cell receptor (beta chain). The sample belongs to a study of STAT5B mutations in CD4+ large granular lymphocyte leukemia. Repertoires were generated with immunoSEQ multiplex PCR, while TCRdb's copy carries only in-frame clones and drops some. The sample includes around 31,000 clones, about three quarters of them seen just once. Per the germline V gene, CDR1 is SGHNT and CDR2 is YENEEA. The CDR3 totals 17 residues. Trimming at V came to 0 bases and at J to 1 base, leaving 6 bases not matched to a gene. The sample consisted of CD4+ T cells from blood buffy coats. This chain links TRBV11-3 with TRBJ1-1; 9 bases match TRBD1. The receptor was isolated from a human donor in good health. For the CDR3, the DNA is TGTGCCAGCAGCTTAGATAACAGGGGGCTGAAGAACACTGAAGCTTTCTTT. It specifies CASSLDNRGLKNTEAFF.